This T cell receptor (beta chain) stems from a study of lymphopenia after photon versus proton radiotherapy. General study points: A bigger post-nadir fall in TCR diversity correlated inversely with survival time in deceased patients. Oligoclonal CD8+ Temra expansion after nadir drove photon patients' diversity drop. Under photons, naive T cells and diversity fell while effector/memory populations rose. Authors raise, but do not show, better survival with proton therapy.

Sequencing used immunoSEQ multiplex PCR; TCRdb keeps in-frame clones, though not all of them. The table lists roughly 25,000 clones, approximately 88% of them singletons, with approximately 18% in the top ten. Details on this clone: The antigen is undetermined.

The germline V gene has CDR1 WSHSY and CDR2 SAAADI. Trimming removed 0 bases at V and 9 bases at J, with 15 bases between. CDR3 length equals 14 residues. The clonotype originates from a man in his fifties with gastric cancer. The gene calls are TRBV10-2 and TRBJ2-7, with D unclear. Sequenced material: peripheral blood, taken from a patient treated with photon-based radiotherapy. The CDR3 nucleotides read TGCGCCAGCAGTGAGTCGAGAGTCGAACGCGGGCAGTACTTC. Amino acid sequence: CASSESRVERGQYF.